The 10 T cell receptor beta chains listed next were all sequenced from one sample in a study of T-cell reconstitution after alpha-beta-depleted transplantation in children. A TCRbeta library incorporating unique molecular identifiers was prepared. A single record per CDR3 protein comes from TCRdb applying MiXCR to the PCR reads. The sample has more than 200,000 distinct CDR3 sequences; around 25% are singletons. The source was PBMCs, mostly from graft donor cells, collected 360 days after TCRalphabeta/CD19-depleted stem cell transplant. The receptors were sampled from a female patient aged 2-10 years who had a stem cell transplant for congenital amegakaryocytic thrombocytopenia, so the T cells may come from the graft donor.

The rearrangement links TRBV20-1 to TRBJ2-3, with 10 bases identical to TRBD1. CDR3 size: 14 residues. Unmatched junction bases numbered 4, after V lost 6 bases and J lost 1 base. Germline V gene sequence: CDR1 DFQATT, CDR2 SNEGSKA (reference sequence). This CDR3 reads CSARQGAGTDTQYF. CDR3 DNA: TGCAGTGCAAGACAGGGGGCGGGCACAGATACGCAGTATTTT.

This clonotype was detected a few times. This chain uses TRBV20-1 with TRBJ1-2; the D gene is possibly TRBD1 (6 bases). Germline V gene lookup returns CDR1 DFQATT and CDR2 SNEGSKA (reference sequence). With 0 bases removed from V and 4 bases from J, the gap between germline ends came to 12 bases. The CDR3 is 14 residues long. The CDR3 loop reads CSARDHDRTYGYTF. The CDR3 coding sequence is TGCAGTGCTAGAGATCATGACAGGACCTATGGCTACACCTTC.

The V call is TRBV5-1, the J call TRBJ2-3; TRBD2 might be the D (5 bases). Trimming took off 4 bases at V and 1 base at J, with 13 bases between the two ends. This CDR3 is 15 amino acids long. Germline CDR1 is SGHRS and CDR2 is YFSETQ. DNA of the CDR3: TGCGCCAGCAGCACCGGGAACGGGGGCACAGATACGCAGTATTTT. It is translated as CASSTGNGGTDTQYF.

The CDR3 nucleotides read TGTGCCAGCAGCCATTCCGGGGAGCTGTTTTTT. Protein product: CASSHSGELFF. The genes are TRBV3-1 and TRBJ2-2; D gene uncertain. Per germline, CDR1 LGHDT and CDR2 YNNKEL (reference sequence). Between the trimmed V and J ends, which lost 3 bases and 6 bases, there was a span of 2 bases. CDR3 size: 11 residues.

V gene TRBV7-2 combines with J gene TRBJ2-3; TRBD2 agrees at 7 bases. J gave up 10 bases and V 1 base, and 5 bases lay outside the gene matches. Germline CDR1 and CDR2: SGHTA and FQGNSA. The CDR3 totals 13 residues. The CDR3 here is CASSLEGGSAQYF. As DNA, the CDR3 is TGTGCCAGCAGCTTAGAAGGCGGGAGTGCGCAGTATTTT. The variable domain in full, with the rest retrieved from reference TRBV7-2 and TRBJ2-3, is GAGVSQSPSNKVTEKGKDVELRCDPISGHTALYWYRQSLGQGLEFLIYFQGNSAPDKSGLPSDRFSAERTGGSVSTLTIQRTQQEDSAVYLCASSLEGGSAQYFGPGTRLTVL.

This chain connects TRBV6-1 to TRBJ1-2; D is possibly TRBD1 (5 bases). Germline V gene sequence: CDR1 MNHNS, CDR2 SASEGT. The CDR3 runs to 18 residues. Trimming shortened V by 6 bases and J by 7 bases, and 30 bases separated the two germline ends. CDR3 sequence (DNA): TGTGCCAGCAGCGCAACAGCCCGGCAGGGAGGTCGCCTTCGTGGCTACACCTTC. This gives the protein CASSATARQGGRLRGYTF.

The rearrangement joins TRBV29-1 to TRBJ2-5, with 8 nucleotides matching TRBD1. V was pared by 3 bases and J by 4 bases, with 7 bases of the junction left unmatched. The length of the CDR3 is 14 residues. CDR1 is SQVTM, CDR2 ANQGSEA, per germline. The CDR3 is CSVDRTGSSETQYF. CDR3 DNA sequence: TGCAGCGTTGACAGGACAGGGTCATCAGAGACCCAGTACTTC.

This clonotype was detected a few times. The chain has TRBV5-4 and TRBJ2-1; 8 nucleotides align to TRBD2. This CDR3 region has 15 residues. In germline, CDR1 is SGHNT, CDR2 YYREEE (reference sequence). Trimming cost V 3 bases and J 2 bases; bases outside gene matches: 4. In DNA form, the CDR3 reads TGTGCCAGCAGCTCGGGACTAGGGGCCTACAATGAGCAGTTCTTC. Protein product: CASSSGLGAYNEQFF.

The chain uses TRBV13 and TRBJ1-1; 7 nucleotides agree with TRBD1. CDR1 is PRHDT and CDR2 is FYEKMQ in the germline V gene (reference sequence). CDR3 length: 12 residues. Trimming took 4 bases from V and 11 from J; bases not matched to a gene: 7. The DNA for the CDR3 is TGTGCCAGCAGCTCTACAACAGGGGAGGCTTTCTTT. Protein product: CASSSTTGEAFF.

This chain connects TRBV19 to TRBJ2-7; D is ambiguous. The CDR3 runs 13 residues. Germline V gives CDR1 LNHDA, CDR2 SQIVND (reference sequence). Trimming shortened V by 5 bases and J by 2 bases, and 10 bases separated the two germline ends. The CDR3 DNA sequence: TGTGCCAGTAGTCTCCAGAACACCTACGAGCAGTACTTC. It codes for CASSLQNTYEQYF.